This T cell receptor beta chain emerged from a study of cytomegalovirus exposure and HLA in healthy donors. Study outcomes and limitations: Analysis was carried out at a later point, and it linked a missense DCLRE1C variant to TCR beta V- and J-gene trimming. The authors listed 164 TCR beta chains as cytomegalovirus-associated. Analyzed later, association rates of TCRs varied across HLA loci, with DRB1 most and HLA-C fewest. Later work showed greater clonal expansion in HLA-associated TCR beta chains than in equally common others.

V gave up 3 bases and J gave up 2 bases, with 14 bases separating them. Germline assignment: CDR1 SGDLS and CDR2 YYNGEE. The CDR3 has 15 amino acids. Comments on this clone: Its antigen is not known.

PCR was performed using 60 Vbeta and 13 Jbeta primers. The protocol was immunoSEQ multiplex PCR, while the TCRdb copy is restricted to in-frame clones and leaves out a portion. The table shows around 82,000 clones, with around 79% occurring only once. This TCR came from a male donor in good health and CMV-seropositive. The sample comprised PBMCs. The V and J genes are TRBV9 and TRBJ1-1, with a tentative D call TRBD1 (6 bases). This CDR3 is CASSAGNRANTEAFF. In nucleotides, the CDR3 is TGTGCCAGCAGCGCGGGAAACAGGGCTAACACTGAAGCTTTCTTT.